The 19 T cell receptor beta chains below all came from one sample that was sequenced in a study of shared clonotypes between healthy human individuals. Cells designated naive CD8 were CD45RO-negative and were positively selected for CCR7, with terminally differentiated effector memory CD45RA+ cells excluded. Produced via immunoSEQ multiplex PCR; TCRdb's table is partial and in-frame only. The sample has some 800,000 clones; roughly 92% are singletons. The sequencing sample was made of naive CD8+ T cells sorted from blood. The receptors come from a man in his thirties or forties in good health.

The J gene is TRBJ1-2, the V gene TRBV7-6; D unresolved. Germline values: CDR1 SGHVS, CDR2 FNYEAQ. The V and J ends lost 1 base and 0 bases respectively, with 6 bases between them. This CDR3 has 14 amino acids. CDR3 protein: CASSLDLSNYGYTF. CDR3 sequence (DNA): TGTGCCAGCAGCTTAGATCTGTCTAACTATGGCTACACCTTC.

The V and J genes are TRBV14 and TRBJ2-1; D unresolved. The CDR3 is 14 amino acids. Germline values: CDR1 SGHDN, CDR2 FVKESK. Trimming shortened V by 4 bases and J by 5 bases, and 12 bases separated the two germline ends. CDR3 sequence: CASSPNEGNNEQFF. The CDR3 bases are TGTGCCAGCAGCCCGAACGAAGGTAACAATGAGCAGTTCTTC.

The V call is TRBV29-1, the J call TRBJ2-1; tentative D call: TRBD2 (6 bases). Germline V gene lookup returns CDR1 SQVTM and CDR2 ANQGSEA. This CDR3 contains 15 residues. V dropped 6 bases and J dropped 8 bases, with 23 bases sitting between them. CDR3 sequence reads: CSVARPSGTGDEQFF. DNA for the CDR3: TGCAGCGTGGCAAGGCCCTCGGGGACGGGGGATGAGCAGTTCTTC.

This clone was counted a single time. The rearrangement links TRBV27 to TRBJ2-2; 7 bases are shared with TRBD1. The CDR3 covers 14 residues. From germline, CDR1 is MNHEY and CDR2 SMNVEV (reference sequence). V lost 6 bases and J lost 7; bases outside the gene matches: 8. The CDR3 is CASSPGGVGGELFF. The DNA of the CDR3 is TGTGCCAGCAGCCCAGGGGGTGTCGGCGGGGAGCTGTTTTTT.

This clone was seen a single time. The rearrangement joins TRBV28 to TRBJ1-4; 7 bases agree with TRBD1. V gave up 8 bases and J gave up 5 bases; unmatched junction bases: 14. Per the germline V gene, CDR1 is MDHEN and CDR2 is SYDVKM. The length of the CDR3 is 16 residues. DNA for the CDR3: TGTGCCAGCGGAAATGACAGGGAAGGAAAAAATGAAAAACTGTTTTTT. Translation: CASGNDREGKNEKLFF.

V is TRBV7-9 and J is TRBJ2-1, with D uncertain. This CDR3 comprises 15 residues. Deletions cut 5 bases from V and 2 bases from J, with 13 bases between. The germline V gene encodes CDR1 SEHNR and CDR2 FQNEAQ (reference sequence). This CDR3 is CASSMGLVTYNEQFF. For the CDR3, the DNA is TGTGCCAGCAGCATGGGCCTGGTTACCTACAATGAGCAGTTCTTC.

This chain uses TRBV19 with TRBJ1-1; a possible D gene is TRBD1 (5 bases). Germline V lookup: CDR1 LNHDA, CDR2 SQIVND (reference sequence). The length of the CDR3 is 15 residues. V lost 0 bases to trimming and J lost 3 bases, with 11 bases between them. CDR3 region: CASSIDPAGHTEAFF. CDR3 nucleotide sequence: TGTGCCAGTAGTATAGATCCGGCGGGACACACTGAAGCTTTCTTT.

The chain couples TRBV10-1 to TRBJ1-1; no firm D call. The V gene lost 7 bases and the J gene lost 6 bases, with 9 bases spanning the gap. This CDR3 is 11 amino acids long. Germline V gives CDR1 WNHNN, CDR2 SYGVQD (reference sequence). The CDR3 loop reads CASIGPAEAFF. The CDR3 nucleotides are TGCGCCAGCATCGGGCCTGCTGAAGCTTTCTTT.

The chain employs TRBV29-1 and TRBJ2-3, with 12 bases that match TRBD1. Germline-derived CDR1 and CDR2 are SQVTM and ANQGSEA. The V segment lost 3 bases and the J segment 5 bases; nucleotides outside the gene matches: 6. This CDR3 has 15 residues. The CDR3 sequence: CSVELGQGAEDTQYF. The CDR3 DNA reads TGCAGCGTTGAGTTGGGACAGGGGGCTGAAGATACGCAGTATTTT.

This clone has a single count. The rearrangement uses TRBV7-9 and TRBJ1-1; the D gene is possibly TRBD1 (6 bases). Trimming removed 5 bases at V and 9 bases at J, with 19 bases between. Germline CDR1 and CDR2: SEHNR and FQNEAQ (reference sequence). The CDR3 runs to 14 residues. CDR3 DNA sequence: TGTGCCAGCAGCGAACAAACAGGGAATAGAAAAGCTTTCTTT. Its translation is CASSEQTGNRKAFF.

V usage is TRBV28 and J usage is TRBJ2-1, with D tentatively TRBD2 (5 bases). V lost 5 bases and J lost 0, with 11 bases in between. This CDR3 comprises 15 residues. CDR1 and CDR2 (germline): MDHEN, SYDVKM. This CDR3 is CASSPLVSSYNEQFF. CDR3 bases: TGTGCCAGCAGTCCACTAGTCAGCTCCTACAATGAGCAGTTCTTC.

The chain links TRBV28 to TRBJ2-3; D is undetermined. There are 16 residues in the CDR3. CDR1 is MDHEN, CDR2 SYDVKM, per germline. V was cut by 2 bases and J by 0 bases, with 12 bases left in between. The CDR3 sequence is CASSLGVSDSTDTQYF. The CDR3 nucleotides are TGTGCCAGCAGTTTAGGGGTTTCCGACAGCACAGATACGCAGTATTTT.

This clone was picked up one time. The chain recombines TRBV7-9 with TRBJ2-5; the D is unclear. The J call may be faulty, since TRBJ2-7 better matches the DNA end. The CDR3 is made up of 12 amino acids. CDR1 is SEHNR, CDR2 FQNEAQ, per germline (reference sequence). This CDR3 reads CASSVDGYEQYF. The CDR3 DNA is TGTGCCAGCAGCGTTGACGGATACGAGCAGTACTTC.

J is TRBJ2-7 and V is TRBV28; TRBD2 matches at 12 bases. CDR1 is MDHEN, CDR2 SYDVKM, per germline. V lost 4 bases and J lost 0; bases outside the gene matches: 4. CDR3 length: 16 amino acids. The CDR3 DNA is TGTGCCAGCAGTTCCAGGACTAGCGGGACCTCCTACGAGCAGTACTTC. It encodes CASSSRTSGTSYEQYF. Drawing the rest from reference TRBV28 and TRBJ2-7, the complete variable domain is DVKVTQSSRYLVKRTGEKVFLECVQDMDHENMFWYRQDPGLGLRLIYFSYDVKMKEKGDIPEGYSVSREKKERFSLILESASTNQTSMYLCASSSRTSGTSYEQYFGPGTRLTVT.

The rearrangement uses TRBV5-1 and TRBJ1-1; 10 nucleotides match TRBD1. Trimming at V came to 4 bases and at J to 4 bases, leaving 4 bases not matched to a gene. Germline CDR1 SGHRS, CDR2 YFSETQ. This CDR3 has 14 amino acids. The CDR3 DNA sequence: TGCGCCAGCAGCATAGGACAGGGGGTCACTGAAGCTTTCTTT. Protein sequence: CASSIGQGVTEAFF. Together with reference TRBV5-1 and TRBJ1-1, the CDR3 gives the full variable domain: KAGVTQTPRYLIKTRGQQVTLSCSPISGHRSVSWYQQTPGQGLQFLFEYFSETQRNKGNFPGRFSGRQFSNSRSEMNVSTLELGDSALYLCASSIGQGVTEAFFGQGTRLTVV.

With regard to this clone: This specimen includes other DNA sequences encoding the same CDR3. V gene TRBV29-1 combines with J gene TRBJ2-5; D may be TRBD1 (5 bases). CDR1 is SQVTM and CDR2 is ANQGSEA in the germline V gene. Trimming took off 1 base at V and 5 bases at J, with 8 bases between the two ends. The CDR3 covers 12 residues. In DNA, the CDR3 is TGCAGCGTTGAAGGCAGGGTTGAGACCCAGTACTTC. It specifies CSVEGRVETQYF.

The CDR3 DNA is TGCAGTGCTGGAAAGCTGGACGAGCAGTTCTTC. Its protein product is CSAGKLDEQFF. J is TRBJ2-1 and V is TRBV20-1; D remains ambiguous. The CDR3 has 11 amino acids. The germline gives CDR1 DFQATT, CDR2 SNEGSKA (reference sequence). The V and J ends lost 5 bases and 10 bases respectively, with 12 bases between them.

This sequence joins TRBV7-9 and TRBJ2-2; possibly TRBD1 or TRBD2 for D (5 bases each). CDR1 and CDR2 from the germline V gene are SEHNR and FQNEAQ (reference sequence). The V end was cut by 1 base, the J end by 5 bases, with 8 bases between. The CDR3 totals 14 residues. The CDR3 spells CASSLGGVTGELFF. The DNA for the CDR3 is TGTGCCAGCAGCTTAGGAGGGGTAACCGGGGAGCTGTTTTTT.

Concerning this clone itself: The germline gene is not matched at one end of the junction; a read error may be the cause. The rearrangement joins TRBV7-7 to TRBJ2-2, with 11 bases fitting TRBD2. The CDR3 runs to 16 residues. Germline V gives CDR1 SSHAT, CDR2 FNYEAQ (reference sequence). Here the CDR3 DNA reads TGTGCTAGCAGAACTACTAGCGGGAGCCGTGGCGGGGAGCTGTTTTTT. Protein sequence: CASRTTSGSRGGELFF.